A selection of T cell receptor beta chains follows, all from one sample in a study of T cells expressing NK-cell markers. No DNA is given; TCRdb re-called the 5' RACE reads and lists each CDR3 protein once. Its table records 250,000 to 300,000 distinct CDR3 sequences. The specimen was blood T cells: a sorted CD56 or NKG2C T cell subset, CD4+ or CD8+ T cells, or bulk PBMC T cells (not recorded which). These receptors originate from a man aged 18 to 35 in good health. Each CDR3 is given with its conserved first and last residue.

V gene	J gene	CDR3 protein
TRBV6-5	TRBJ2-5	CASSDRLETQYF
TRBV7-3	TRBJ2-2	CASSAGLAGGPNTGELFF
TRBV7-2	TRBJ1-2	CASSFRQPNYGYTF
TRBV9	TRBJ1-1	CASSVEVMNTEAFF
TRBV9	TRBJ2-1	CASTPLAGAYNEQFF
TRBV5-6	TRBJ2-1	CASSLFLVGGPYNEQFF
TRBV7-2	TRBJ2-3	CASSLGAGGSTQYF
TRBV29-1	TRBJ2-1	CSVGARYNEQFF
TRBV18	TRBJ2-3	CASSPTSASTDTQYF
TRBV7-2	TRBJ2-7	CASSYKRDANYEQYF
TRBV28	TRBJ2-1	CASSHVPGLADSKQFF
TRBV5-1	TRBJ2-5	CASSLGRQGGGETQYF
TRBV11-2	TRBJ2-3	CASSTSPGTGDTQYF
TRBV12-3/TRBV12-4	TRBJ1-4	CASSPEGWGEKLFF
TRBV6-5	TRBJ2-1	CASSYLRGDSYNEQFF
TRBV24-1	TRBJ2-7	CATSDTGTSSSYEQYF
TRBV29-1	TRBJ2-1	CSVESGTSGYNEQFF
TRBV5-5	TRBJ2-3	CASHRTALADTQYF
TRBV12-3/TRBV12-4	TRBJ2-1	CASSLGPLHGGDEQFF
TRBV18	TRBJ2-1	CASSPPGANEQFF
TRBV6-2/TRBV6-3	TRBJ2-7	CASSYMSGTSGQAYEQYF
TRBV25-1	TRBJ2-1	CASSEFSGTSGKNEQFF
TRBV12-3/TRBV12-4	TRBJ2-7	CASRASSYEQYF
TRBV12-3/TRBV12-4	TRBJ1-2	CASSFIFDGYTF
TRBV10-1	TRBJ2-1	CASSERLAGDAVRSEQFF
TRBV2	TRBJ2-2	CASRVGLAVTGELFF
TRBV20-1	TRBJ2-3	CSAREGDYTDTQYF
TRBV20-1	TRBJ2-5	CSARPLAGVGETQYF
TRBV5-1	TRBJ2-2	CASSGEFTGELFF
TRBV29-1	TRBJ2-1	CSAKAPSSYNEQFF
TRBV5-1	TRBJ1-3	CASSLRSSGNTIYF
TRBV12-3/TRBV12-4	TRBJ2-1	CASSSARNYNEQFF
TRBV12-3/TRBV12-4	TRBJ2-1	CASSLIAEVENEQFF
TRBV20-1	TRBJ1-4	CSARLSGRTEKLFF
TRBV10-3	TRBJ2-3	CAAKIGGTDTQYF
TRBV5-1	TRBJ2-3	CASSLFTGQGSDTQYF
TRBV5-6	TRBJ2-7	CASSSFLSRASSYEQYF
TRBV11-2	TRBJ1-6	CATQDGVLDSPLHF
TRBV27	TRBJ2-7	CASSLTGTRVYEQYF
TRBV29-1	TRBJ2-7	CSVRRTSGYEQYF
TRBV11-2	TRBJ1-3	CASSPSNTIYF
TRBV19	TRBJ1-6	CASGFPLSTLHF
TRBV14	TRBJ2-1	CASSQGGYQDEQFF